This T cell receptor beta chain comes out of a study of blood T cell repertoires in COVID-19. Whole-study context: Both acute and convalescent COVID-19 samples were obtained from the United States, Italy and Spain.

CDR1 and CDR2 from the germline V gene are MNHEY and SMNVEV (reference sequence). Trimming cost V 4 bases and J 5 bases, with 12 bases left between them. The CDR3 sequence is 14 residues long. The data were produced by immunoSEQ multiplex PCR, yet TCRdb's version contains in-frame clones alone and is incomplete. The data contain about 22,000 clones, 83% of them singletons. Sequencing was carried out using peripheral blood. The chain carries TRBV27 and TRBJ2-1, with a possible D match to TRBD1 (6 bases). The TCR comes from a man in his sixties or seventies with acute or convalescent COVID-19. CDR3 sequence: CASSSGTNNNEQFF. The CDR3 DNA reads as TGTGCCAGCAGTTCCGGGACAAATAACAATGAGCAGTTCTTC.